This TCR beta chain was recovered during a study of technical replicates of blood from a handful of donors. Germline CDR1 and CDR2: SGHTA and FQGNSA. Trimming at V came to 1 base and at J to 3 bases, leaving 7 bases not matched to a gene. The CDR3 has 18 residues. Data came from immunoSEQ multiplex PCR; TCRdb stores just in-frame clones and leaves some out. The sample yields tens of thousands of clones, 91% seen once. This sequence was found in a human donor in good health. Some clones in this sample may be carry-over from other donors' samples. Sample: PBMCs. This chain joins TRBV7-2 and TRBJ2-2, with 11 bases fitting TRBD2. CDR3 in DNA: TGTGCCAGCAGCTTAGTTCCGGTAGCGGGGGGGTACACCGGGGAGCTGTTTTTT. It codes for CASSLVPVAGGYTGELFF. Complete variable domain (other parts from reference TRBV7-2 and TRBJ2-2): GAGVSQSPSNKVTEKGKDVELRCDPISGHTALYWYRQSLGQGLEFLIYFQGNSAPDKSGLPSDRFSAERTGGSVSTLTIQRTQQEDSAVYLCASSLVPVAGGYTGELFFGEGSRLTVL.